One and the same sample provided the 19 T cell receptor beta chains below, sequenced in a study of post-analysis software for immune sequencing data. The antigens of these receptors remain unknown. Every TCR beta cDNA library bore unique molecular identifiers. TCRdb redid the calling of the PCR reads with MiXCR, one entry per CDR3 protein. The data contain about 460,000 distinct CDR3 sequences, roughly 45% of them singletons. Study findings and constraints: The five TRBV segments detected at higher frequency in patients than in controls included TRBV5-6, TRBV5-1 and TRBV20-1.

Sequencing was done on a sample of blood. The origin of the receptors is a girl aged 10 to 17 with multiple sclerosis.

The V call is TRBV3-1, the J call TRBJ2-2; tentatively, D is TRBD1 or TRBD2 (5 bases each). Per the germline V gene, CDR1 is LGHDT and CDR2 is YNNKEL (reference sequence). This CDR3 has 13 amino acids. The V and J ends lost 0 bases and 7 bases respectively, with 6 bases between them. The CDR3 here is CASSQDGGGELFF. In DNA form, the CDR3 reads TGTGCCAGCAGCCAAGATGGGGGCGGGGAGCTGTTTTTT.

The sample holds a few counts of this clonotype. This chain connects TRBV29-1 to TRBJ2-1; 7 bases are shared with TRBD1. With 1 base clipped from V and 6 bases from J, the junction kept 9 bases outside the gene matches. From germline, CDR1 is SQVTM and CDR2 ANQGSEA. The CDR3 runs to 15 residues. CDR3: CSVEGNRGVGNEQFF. CDR3 DNA sequence: TGCAGCGTTGAAGGCAACAGGGGTGTTGGCAATGAGCAGTTCTTC.

There are a few counts of this clonotype. This chain uses TRBV12-2 with TRBJ2-7; the D call of TRBD2 is as the table states it, not checked on the DNA. TRBV12-2 is labeled a pseudogene. The CDR3 has 16 residues. The CDR3 region is CASRHGPSGRAHEQYF. The CDR3 coding sequence is TGTGCAAGTCGCCATGGTCCTAGCGGGAGGGCCCACGAGCAGTACTTC.

The rearrangement links TRBV7-2 to TRBJ2-3; TRBD2 agrees at 8 bases. This CDR3 has 16 residues. Unmatched junction bases numbered 11, after V lost 5 bases and J lost 4 bases. The V gene's germline CDR1 is SGHTA and CDR2 FQGNSA. The CDR3 loop reads CASSPRAGVRPDTQYF. The CDR3 DNA reads TGTGCCAGCAGCCCCAGAGCGGGAGTCCGCCCAGATACGCAGTATTTT.

This clonotype was seen a handful of times. J is TRBJ2-7 and V is TRBV29-1, with a tentative D call TRBD2 (5 bases). The CDR3 length is 13 residues. Trimming removed 1 base at V and 3 bases at J, with 10 bases between. Germline V lookup: CDR1 SQVTM, CDR2 ANQGSEA. The CDR3 is CSVEAKGDYEQYF. CDR3 bases: TGCAGCGTTGAAGCGAAGGGAGACTACGAGCAGTACTTC.

The table lists this clonotype with a few counts. The chain combines TRBV20-1 with TRBJ2-3, with a weak D call TRBD2 (7 bases). Germline loops: CDR1 DFQATT, CDR2 SNEGSKA (reference sequence). The CDR3 has 16 amino acids. Trimming pared 3 bases from V and 3 bases from J, leaving 19 bases between. This CDR3 is CSARGLQGGGTDTQYF. In DNA, the CDR3 is TGCAGTGCTAGGGGACTACAGGGCGGGGGTACAGATACGCAGTATTTT.

V and J are TRBV20-1 and TRBJ1-1, with D unresolved. With 5 bases removed from V and 6 bases from J, the gap between germline ends came to 16 bases. The CDR3 is 13 residues long. CDR1 and CDR2 (germline): DFQATT, SNEGSKA (reference sequence). CDR3 DNA: TGCAGTGCTCCGACCCGACCTACCCCTGAAGCTTTCTTT. This translates into CSAPTRPTPEAFF.

There are a few counts of this clonotype. The CDR3 protein is CASSLSGTGGNEQYF. The CDR3 nucleotides are TGTGCCAGCAGCCTGTCCGGGACAGGGGGTAACGAGCAGTACTTC. The chain joins TRBV6-5 to TRBJ2-7; 11 positions match TRBD1. CDR3 size: 15 residues. With 6 bases clipped from V and 5 bases from J, the junction kept 9 bases outside the gene matches. Germline V CDR1 and CDR2: MNHEY, SVGAGI.

V is TRBV6-2 or TRBV6-3 and J is TRBJ2-1; D perhaps matches TRBD2 (5 bases). With 8 bases removed from V and 5 bases from J, the gap between germline ends came to 10 bases. Germline loops: CDR1 MNHEY, CDR2 SVGEGT. This CDR3 region has 12 residues. In nucleotides, the CDR3 is TGTGCCAGCTGGGAGCGAGACAATGAGCAGTTCTTC. Translated: CASWERDNEQFF.

V and J are TRBV15 and TRBJ2-5, with 7 bases aligning to TRBD2. Germline loops: CDR1 LNHNV, CDR2 YYDKDF (reference sequence). V was clipped by 0 bases and J by 6 bases; unmatched bases: 7. The CDR3 has 15 residues. The CDR3 spells CATSRDGGGRQTQYF. Here the CDR3 DNA reads TGTGCCACCAGCAGAGATGGCGGGGGTAGGCAGACCCAGTACTTC.

The chain employs TRBV4-1 and TRBJ2-7; either TRBD1 or TRBD2 may fit D (5 bases each). CDR3 length equals 17 residues. Germline CDR1 is MGHRA and CDR2 is YSYEKL. V lost 0 bases, J lost 5 bases, and 20 bases lay in between. The DNA of the CDR3 is TGCGCCAGCAGCCAAGATCCCCGGGGACCGCTGGTCCACGAGCAGTACTTC. It is translated as CASSQDPRGPLVHEQYF.

V usage is TRBV5-1 and J usage is TRBJ2-1; 10 positions match TRBD2. The V and J ends lost 0 bases and 8 bases, in that order; junction bases with no gene match: 5. This CDR3 region has 15 residues. Germline assignment: CDR1 SGHRS and CDR2 YFSETQ. The CDR3 region has the DNA TGCGCCAGCAGCTTGGCTAGCGGGGGCTTAGATGAGCAGTTCTTC. This sequence encodes CASSLASGGLDEQFF.

The chain couples TRBV5-1 to TRBJ1-3; D remains unclear. Germline CDR1 SGHRS, CDR2 YFSETQ. Deletions cut 4 bases from V and 0 bases from J, with 11 bases between. The CDR3 sequence is 15 residues long. CDR3 sequence: CASSLDGNSGNTIYF. CDR3 in DNA: TGCGCCAGCAGCCTGGACGGCAACTCTGGAAACACCATATATTTT. The complete variable domain, with remaining parts taken from reference TRBV5-1 and TRBJ1-3, reads KAGVTQTPRYLIKTRGQQVTLSCSPISGHRSVSWYQQTPGQGLQFLFEYFSETQRNKGNFPGRFSGRQFSNSRSEMNVSTLELGDSALYLCASSLDGNSGNTIYFGEGSWLTVV.

J is TRBJ2-1 and V is TRBV12-3 or TRBV12-4; no firm D call. The CDR3 runs 14 residues. V was trimmed by 3 bases and J by 5 bases, leaving 11 bases between them. In DNA form, the CDR3 reads TGTGCCAGCAGTTTCAGGTCTTCCGACAATGAGCAGTTCTTC. Its translation is CASSFRSSDNEQFF.

The CDR3, as DNA: TGTGCCAGCAGTTACTCGGCAGCCGGGGGTGAGACCCAGTACTTC. This encodes CASSYSAAGGETQYF. The rearrangement joins TRBV6-5 to TRBJ2-7, with D maybe TRBD2 (6 bases). The DNA end favors TRBJ2-5, so the J call may be wrong. Germline CDR1 and CDR2: MNHEY and SVGAGI. The CDR3 has 15 residues.

The chain combines TRBV7-2 with TRBJ1-4; 7 bases are a match to TRBD1. The CDR3 has 13 amino acids. After removal of 4 bases from V and 12 bases from J, the junction contained 8 bases not matched to a gene. Germline V gives CDR1 SGHTA, CDR2 FQGNSA. This CDR3 is CASSSRNRGELFF. The CDR3 DNA reads TGTGCCAGCAGCTCCCGAAACAGGGGAGAACTGTTTTTT.

This clonotype has a single count. V is TRBV29-1 and J is TRBJ2-3; TRBD2 matches 12 bases. With V trimmed by 6 bases and J by 4 bases, 2 bases remained unmatched. Germline V lookup: CDR1 SQVTM, CDR2 ANQGSEA. This CDR3 is built from 13 residues. DNA for the CDR3: TGCAGCGTGGGGACTAGCGGGCCAGATACGCAGTATTTT. It translates to CSVGTSGPDTQYF.

The chain uses TRBV13 and TRBJ2-5; D possibly corresponds to TRBD2 (5 bases). V lost 6 bases and J 0 bases, leaving 8 bases between the germline ends. The CDR3 sequence is 13 residues long. The germline V gene encodes CDR1 PRHDT and CDR2 FYEKMQ (reference sequence). This chain's CDR3 is CASRSGNQETQYF. The CDR3 DNA reads as TGTGCCAGCAGATCGGGAAACCAAGAGACCCAGTACTTC. Drawing the rest from reference TRBV13 and TRBJ2-5, the complete variable domain is AAGVIQSPRHLIKEKRETATLKCYPIPRHDTVYWYQQGPGQDPQFLISFYEKMQSDKGSIPDRFSAQQFSDYHSELNMSSLELGDSALYFCASRSGNQETQYFGPGTRLLVL.

This clonotype was seen only a few times. The chain links TRBV7-2 to TRBJ1-2; D may be TRBD1 (6 bases). The CDR3 has 14 residues. Germline V gene data show CDR1 as SGHTA and CDR2 as FQGNSA. Trimming removed 5 bases from V and 4 bases from J, with 14 bases in between. The CDR3: CASSGNRDGYGYTF. The CDR3 DNA sequence: TGTGCCAGCAGCGGGAACAGGGACGGCTATGGCTACACCTTC.